This T cell receptor beta chain originates from a study of T cell responses to AZD1222 COVID-19 vaccine (dated by TCRdb to the early 2020s). The study in broad terms: A total of 240 or so trial participants underwent TCR sequencing, of whom about 210 had received two doses of AZD1222 and some 25 had received two doses of the MenACWY control vaccine. Trial participants were enrolled into age subgroups of 18-55, 56-69 and 70-plus years, which contained around 150, 28 and 57 TCR-sequenced participants, respectively.

The CDR3 regions of human TCRbeta chains were subjected to immunosequencing. On the study's bioinformatics: TCRs in the repertoires were compared against a reference library of SARS-CoV-2-specific TCRs that had been generated with the MIRA antigen-specificity platform. Breadth was defined as the fraction of unique TCRs that were SARS-CoV-2-associated, and depth was defined as the fraction of total T cells that were SARS-CoV-2-associated. Using the MIRA data, each spike-specific TCR was mapped to the spike region that the TCR reacts to and placed in a CD4 or CD8 class. Log10-transformed breadth and depth values were compared by one-way ANOVA with Sidak's multiple comparisons tests. Held by TCRdb, this immuneACCESS table contains in-frame sequences only and omits some clones. Under half of the omission traces to an unresolved V gene where checked; the cause of the rest is unknown. Clonal size and the V and J genes are those of that table, whereas D and trimming came from the DNA. The table for this sample lists some 81,000 clones; about 82% of them were counted only once. The top ten constitute 4.5% to 7% of the sample.

This clone was detected once. Its antigen is still unknown. Per-base qualities were not stored, and no clone one base away is much larger. The study at large found these results: Nearly half of unique spike-specific TCRs reportedly recognized epitopes outside regions mutated in the B.1.351 and B.1.1.7 variants. Because no day 14 peak-response samples were available, the repertoires could be characterized only after the peak T cell response. Participants were mostly white British and included more females than males, and it was suggested by the authors that clonal diversity may have been underestimated. After two AZD1222 doses, spike-specific TCR breadth and depth were significantly higher than at day 0 and than in MenACWY recipients. In the small 56-69-year group, the increase in depth fell short of significance, most likely because of low power. The vaccine-associated CD4 TCRs covered the entire spike protein, and the dominant responses fell in regions 160-218 and 743-854. Conclusions about previously exposed vaccinees are limited because only six or seven AZD1222 recipients were SARS-CoV-2 seropositive at baseline.

Per the publication, the time point label means: about 28 days (+/-7) after the second vaccine dose. AZD1222 recipients with second doses at about 4 weeks or about 12 weeks were pooled, because spike-specific TCR depth and breadth did not differ between schedules. Samples from vaccinated people were obtained from the UK trials COV001 and COV002, which included a single-blind randomized controlled phase 2/3 trial of AZD1222 (ChAdOx1 nCoV-19) in healthy adults. For TCRbeta chain sequencing, PBMC samples were collected from trial participants at day 0 and at day 28 after the second dose. Trimming takes 0 bases off V and 1 base off J; junction bases not matched to a gene: 5. CDR3 length: 16 amino acids, cysteine to phenylalanine. Only CDR3 DNA is held: 48 bases, read in frame from base 1. The germline V gene gives CDR1 as KGHSH and CDR2 as LQKENI.

Sequenced here: peripheral blood, sampled 28 days after the second AZD1222 dose. Recombination connected TRBV18 to TRBJ2-7; 8 of the junction bases match TRBD2. The origin of this receptor is an adult who received the AZD1222 COVID-19 vaccine. The DNA sequence is as follows: TGTGCCAGCTCACCACCGGGCGGGAGGCTTTCCTACGAGCAGTACTTC. Protein translation: CASSPPGGRLSYEQYF.